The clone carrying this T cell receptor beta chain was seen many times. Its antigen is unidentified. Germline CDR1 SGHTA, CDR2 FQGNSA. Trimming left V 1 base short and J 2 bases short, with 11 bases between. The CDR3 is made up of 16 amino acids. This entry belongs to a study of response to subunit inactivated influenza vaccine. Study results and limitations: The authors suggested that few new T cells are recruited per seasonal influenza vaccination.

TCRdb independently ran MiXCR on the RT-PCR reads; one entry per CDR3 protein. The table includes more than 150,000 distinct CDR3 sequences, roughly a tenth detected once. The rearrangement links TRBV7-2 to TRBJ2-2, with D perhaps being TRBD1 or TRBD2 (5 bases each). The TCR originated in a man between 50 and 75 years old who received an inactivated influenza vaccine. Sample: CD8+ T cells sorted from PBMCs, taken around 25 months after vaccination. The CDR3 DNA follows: TGTGCCAGCAGCTTAGTTGGGACGGCTAACACCGGGGAGCTGTTTTTT. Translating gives CASSLVGTANTGELFF.